This entry concerns a single T cell receptor beta chain. What it binds is not known. The data originate from a study of T-cell memory formation after mild COVID-19. Study results and limitations: Clones that contracted from day 15 to 85 had balanced CD4/CD8; later expanders were CD4+ biased.

TCRdb recomputed calls from the 5' RACE reads with MiXCR, one row per CDR3 protein. Among roughly 600,000 distinct CDR3 sequences listed, more than 15% were seen once. Sequenced material: PBMCs or a T cell subset sorted from them (not recorded which). The clonotype comes from an adult woman who had mild COVID-19 (a few samples of this study predate the infection). Cell type and time point are not known.

CDR3 protein: CASSGEDFYEQYF. The CDR3 DNA reads TGCGCCAGCAGTGGGGAGGATTTCTACGAGCAGTACTTC. The chain joins TRBV23-1 to TRBJ2-7, with a weak D call TRBD2 (6 bases). TRBV23-1 falls under the ORF class, with uncertain function. CDR3 length equals 13 residues. Trimming took 5 bases from V and 3 from J, leaving 11 bases between them.